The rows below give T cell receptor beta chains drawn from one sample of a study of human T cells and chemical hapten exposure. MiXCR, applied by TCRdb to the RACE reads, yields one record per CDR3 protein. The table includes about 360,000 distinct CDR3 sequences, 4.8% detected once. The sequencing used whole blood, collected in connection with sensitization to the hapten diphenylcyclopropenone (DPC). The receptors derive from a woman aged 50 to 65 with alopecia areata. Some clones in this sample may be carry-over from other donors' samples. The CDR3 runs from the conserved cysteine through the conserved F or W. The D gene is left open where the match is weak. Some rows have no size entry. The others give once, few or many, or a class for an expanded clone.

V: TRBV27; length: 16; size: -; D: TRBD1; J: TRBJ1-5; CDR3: CASSAQDRGQAGSQHF; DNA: TGTGCCAGCAGCGCCCAAGACAGGGGGCAGGCCGGGTCCCAGCATTTT
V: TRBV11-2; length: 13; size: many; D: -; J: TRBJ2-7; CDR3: CASSPLGGYEQYF; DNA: TGTGCCAGCAGCCCCTTGGGCGGCTACGAGCAGTACTTC
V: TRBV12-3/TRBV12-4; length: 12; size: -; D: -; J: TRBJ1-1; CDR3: CASRGWTVEAFF; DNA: TGTGCCAGCAGGGGGTGGACAGTTGAAGCTTTCTTT
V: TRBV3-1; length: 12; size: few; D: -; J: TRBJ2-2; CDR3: CASSHPAGELFF; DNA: TGTGCCAGCAGCCACCCAGCTGGGGAGCTGTTTTTT
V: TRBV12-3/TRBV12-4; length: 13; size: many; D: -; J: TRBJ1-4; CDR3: CASSFRINEKLFF; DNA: TGTGCCAGCAGCTTCAGGATTAATGAAAAACTGTTTTTT
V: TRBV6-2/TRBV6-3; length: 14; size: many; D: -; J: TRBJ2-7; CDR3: CASTRRQDSYEQYF; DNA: TGTGCCAGCACCCGCAGGCAAGACTCCTACGAGCAGTACTTC
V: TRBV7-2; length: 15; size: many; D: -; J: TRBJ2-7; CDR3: CASSLPQGYSYEQYF; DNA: TGTGCCAGCAGCTTACCGCAGGGTTACTCCTACGAGCAGTACTTC
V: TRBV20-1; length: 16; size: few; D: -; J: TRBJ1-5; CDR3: CSATKPGPNSNQPQHF; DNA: TGCAGTGCAACGAAGCCAGGGCCTAATAGCAATCAGCCCCAGCATTTT
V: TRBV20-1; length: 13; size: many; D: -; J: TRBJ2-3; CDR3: CSAGRFSRDTQYF; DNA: TGCAGTGCCGGAAGATTCAGCAGAGATACGCAGTATTTT
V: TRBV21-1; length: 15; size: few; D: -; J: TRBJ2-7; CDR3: CASGPRPGPLYEQYF; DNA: TGTGCCAGCGGTCCTAGGCCGGGGCCCCTCTACGAGCAGTACTTC
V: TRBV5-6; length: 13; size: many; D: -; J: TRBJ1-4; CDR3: CASSLGADEKLFF; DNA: TGTGCCAGCAGCTTGGGGGCAGATGAAAAACTGTTTTTT
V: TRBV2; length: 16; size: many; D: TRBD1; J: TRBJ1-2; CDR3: CASSEEGTGADYGYTF; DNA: TGTGCCAGCAGTGAAGAAGGGACAGGGGCCGACTATGGCTACACCTTC
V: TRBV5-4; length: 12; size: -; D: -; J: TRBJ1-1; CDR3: CASSLDVGEAFF; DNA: TGTGCCAGCAGCTTGGACGTGGGGGAAGCTTTCTTT
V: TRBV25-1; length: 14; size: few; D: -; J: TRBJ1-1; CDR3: CASRLGGLDTEAFF; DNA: TGTGCCAGCAGATTGGGAGGGTTGGACACTGAAGCTTTCTTT
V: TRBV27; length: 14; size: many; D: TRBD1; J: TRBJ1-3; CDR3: CASLQGAAGNTIYF; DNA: TGTGCCAGCTTACAGGGGGCTGCTGGAAACACCATATATTTT
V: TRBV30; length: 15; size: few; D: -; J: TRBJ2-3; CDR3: CAWTEWGALTDTQYF; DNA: TGTGCCTGGACCGAATGGGGAGCGCTCACAGATACGCAGTATTTT
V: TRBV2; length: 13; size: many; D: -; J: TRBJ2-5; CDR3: CASESGQRETQYF; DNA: TGTGCCAGCGAATCCGGACAGAGAGAGACCCAGTACTTC
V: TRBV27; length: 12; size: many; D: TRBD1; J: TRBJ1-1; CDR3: CASSQGAGEYFF; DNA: TGTGCCAGCAGTCAGGGGGCAGGGGAGTATTTCTTT
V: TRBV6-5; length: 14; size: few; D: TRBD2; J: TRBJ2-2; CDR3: CASSFAGETGELFF; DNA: TGTGCCAGCAGTTTCGCGGGAGAGACCGGGGAGCTGTTTTTT
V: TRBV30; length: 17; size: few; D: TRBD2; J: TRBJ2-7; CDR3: CAWSAPGLAGGFHEQYF; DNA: TGTGCCTGGAGCGCCCCGGGACTAGCGGGAGGGTTCCACGAGCAGTACTTC
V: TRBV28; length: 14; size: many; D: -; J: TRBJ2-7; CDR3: CASTPGGHPYEQYF; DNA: TGTGCCAGCACCCCCGGAGGACACCCCTACGAGCAGTACTTC
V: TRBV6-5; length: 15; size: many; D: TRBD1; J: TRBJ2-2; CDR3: CASRDRQGVAGELFF; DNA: TGTGCCAGCAGAGACCGACAGGGAGTGGCCGGGGAGCTGTTTTTT
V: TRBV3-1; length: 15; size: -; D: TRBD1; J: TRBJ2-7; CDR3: CASSRGGQGPYEQYF; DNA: TGTGCCAGCAGCCGAGGGGGACAGGGACCCTACGAGCAGTACTTC
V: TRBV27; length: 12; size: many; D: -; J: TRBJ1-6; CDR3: CASSLINSPLHF; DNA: TGTGCCAGCAGTCTTATAAATTCACCCCTCCACTTT
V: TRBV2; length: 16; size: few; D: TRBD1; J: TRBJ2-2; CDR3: CASSGPGQGAGGELFF; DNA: TGTGCCAGCAGCGGACCGGGACAGGGGGCCGGCGGGGAGCTGTTTTTT
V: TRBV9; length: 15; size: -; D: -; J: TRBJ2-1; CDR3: CASSVGLALGNEQFF; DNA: TGTGCCAGCAGCGTAGGGCTAGCCCTAGGGAATGAGCAGTTCTTC
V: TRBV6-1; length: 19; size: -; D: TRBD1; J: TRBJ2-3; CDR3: CASCLTGGIGGPSTDTQYF; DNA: TGTGCCAGCTGCTTGACAGGGGGCATCGGGGGACCAAGCACAGATACGCAGTATTTT
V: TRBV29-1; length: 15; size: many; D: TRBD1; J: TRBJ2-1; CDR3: CSVGEGAGGHNEQFF; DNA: TGCAGCGTTGGCGAAGGGGCAGGGGGACACAATGAGCAGTTCTTC
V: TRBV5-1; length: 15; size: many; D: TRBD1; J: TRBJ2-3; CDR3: CASSFEGASTDTQYF; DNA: TGCGCCAGCAGCTTCGAGGGGGCCAGCACAGATACGCAGTATTTT
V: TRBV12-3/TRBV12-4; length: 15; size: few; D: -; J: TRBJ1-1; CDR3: CASSLSPGAAGEAFF; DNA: TGTGCCAGCAGCCTTTCACCAGGGGCCGCCGGGGAAGCTTTCTTT
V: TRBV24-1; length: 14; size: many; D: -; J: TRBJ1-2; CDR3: CATSDLDGLYGYTF; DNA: TGTGCCACCAGTGATTTAGACGGTCTTTATGGCTACACCTTC
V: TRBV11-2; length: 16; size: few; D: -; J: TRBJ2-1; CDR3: CASSLDIRSSYNEQFF; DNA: TGTGCCAGCAGCTTAGATATCCGGTCCTCCTACAATGAGCAGTTCTTC
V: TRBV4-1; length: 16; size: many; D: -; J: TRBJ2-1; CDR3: CASSQRTLGSYNEQFF; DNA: TGCGCCAGCAGCCAGAGGACTCTGGGCTCCTACAATGAGCAGTTCTTC
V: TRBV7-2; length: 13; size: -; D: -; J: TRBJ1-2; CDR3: CASSNPVLYGYTF; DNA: TGTGCCAGCAGCAACCCAGTATTATATGGCTACACCTTC
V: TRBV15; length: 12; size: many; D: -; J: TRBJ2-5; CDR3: CATSRGIEAQYF; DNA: TGTGCCACCAGCAGAGGTATCGAGGCCCAGTACTTC
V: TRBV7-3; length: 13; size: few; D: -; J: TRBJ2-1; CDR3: CASSLVLASEQFF; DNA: TGTGCCAGCAGCTTAGTCTTAGCCTCTGAGCAGTTCTTC
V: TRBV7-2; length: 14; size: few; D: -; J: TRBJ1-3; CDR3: CASSLGHGPDTIYF; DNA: TGTGCCAGCAGCTTGGGACACGGACCAGACACCATATATTTT
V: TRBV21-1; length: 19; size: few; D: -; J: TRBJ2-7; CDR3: CASSKERGDRGNCLYEQYF; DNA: TGTGCCAGCAGCAAAGAGAGGGGGGACAGGGGAAATTGTCTTTACGAGCAGTACTTC
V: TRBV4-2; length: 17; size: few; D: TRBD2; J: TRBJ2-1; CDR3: CASSLSSGTSGIDEQFF; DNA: TGTGCCAGCAGCCTTTCCTCAGGGACTAGCGGGATCGATGAGCAGTTCTTC
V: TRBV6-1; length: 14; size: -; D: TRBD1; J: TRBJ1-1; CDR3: CASSDQTGIIRAFF; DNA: TGTGCCAGCAGTGATCAGACAGGGATAATTCGAGCTTTCTTT
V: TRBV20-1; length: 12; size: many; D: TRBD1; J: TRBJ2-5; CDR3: CSALTGEETQYF; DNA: TGCAGTGCGTTGACAGGGGAAGAGACCCAGTACTTC
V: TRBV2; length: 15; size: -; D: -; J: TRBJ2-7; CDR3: CASSATGTQIDEQYF; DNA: TGTGCCAGCAGTGCCACCGGGACCCAGATCGACGAGCAGTACTTC
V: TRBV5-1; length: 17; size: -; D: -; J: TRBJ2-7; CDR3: CASSLAPAGANSYEQYF; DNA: TGCGCCAGCAGCTTGGCCCCGGCGGGGGCGAACTCCTACGAGCAGTACTTC
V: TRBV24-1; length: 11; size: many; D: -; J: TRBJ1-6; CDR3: CATSKSSPLHF; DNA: TGTGCCACCAGTAAAAGTTCACCCCTCCACTTT
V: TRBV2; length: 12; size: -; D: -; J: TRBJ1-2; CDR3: CASSDTNYGYTF; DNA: TGTGCCAGCAGCGATACCAACTATGGCTACACCTTC
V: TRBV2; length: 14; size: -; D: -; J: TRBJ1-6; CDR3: CASTTGSLNSPLHF; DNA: TGTGCCAGCACCACCGGGTCTTTGAATTCACCCCTCCACTTT
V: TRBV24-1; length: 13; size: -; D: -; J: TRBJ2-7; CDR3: CATSEQGQNEQYF; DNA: TGTGCCACCAGTGAACAGGGTCAAAACGAGCAGTACTTC
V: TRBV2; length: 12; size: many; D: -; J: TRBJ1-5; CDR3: CASSEPGQPQHF; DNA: TGTGCCAGCAGTGAACCGGGTCAGCCCCAGCATTTT
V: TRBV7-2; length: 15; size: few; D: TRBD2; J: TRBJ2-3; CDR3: CASSPGEREADTQYF; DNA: TGTGCCAGCAGCCCGGGGGAGCGGGAGGCAGATACGCAGTATTTT
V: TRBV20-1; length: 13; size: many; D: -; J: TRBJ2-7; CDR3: CSAPQGPAREQYF; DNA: TGCAGTGCTCCTCAGGGGCCAGCCAGGGAGCAGTACTTC
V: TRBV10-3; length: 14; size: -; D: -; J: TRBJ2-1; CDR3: CAISDWGASDEQFF; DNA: TGTGCCATCAGTGACTGGGGGGCGAGCGATGAGCAGTTCTTC
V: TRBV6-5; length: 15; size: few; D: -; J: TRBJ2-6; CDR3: CATKGGSSGANVLTF; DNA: TGTGCCACCAAGGGGGGGTCCTCTGGGGCCAACGTCCTGACTTTC
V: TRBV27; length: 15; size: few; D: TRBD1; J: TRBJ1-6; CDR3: CASSWGQGGNSPLHF; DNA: TGTGCCAGCAGTTGGGGACAGGGCGGCAATTCACCCCTCCACTTT
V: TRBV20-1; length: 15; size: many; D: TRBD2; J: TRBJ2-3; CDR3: CSARDGGRAQDTQYF; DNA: TGCAGTGCTAGGGATGGCGGGAGGGCCCAAGATACGCAGTATTTT